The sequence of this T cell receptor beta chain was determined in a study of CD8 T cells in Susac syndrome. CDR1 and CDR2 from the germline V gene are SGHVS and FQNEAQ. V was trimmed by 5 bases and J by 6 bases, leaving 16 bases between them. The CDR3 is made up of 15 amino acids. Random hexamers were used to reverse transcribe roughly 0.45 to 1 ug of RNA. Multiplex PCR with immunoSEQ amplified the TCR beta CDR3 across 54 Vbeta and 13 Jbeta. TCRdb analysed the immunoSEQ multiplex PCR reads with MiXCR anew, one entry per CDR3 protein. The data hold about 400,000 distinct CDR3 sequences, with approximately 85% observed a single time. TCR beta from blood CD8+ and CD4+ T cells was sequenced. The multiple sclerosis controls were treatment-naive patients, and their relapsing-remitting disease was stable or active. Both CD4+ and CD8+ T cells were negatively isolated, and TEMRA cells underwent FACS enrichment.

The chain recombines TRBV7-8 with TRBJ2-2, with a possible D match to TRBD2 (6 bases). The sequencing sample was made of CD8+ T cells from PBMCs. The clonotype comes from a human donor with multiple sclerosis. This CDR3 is CASSTFGEVPGELFF. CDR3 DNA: TGTGCCAGCAGCACGTTTGGGGAGGTCCCCGGGGAGCTGTTTTTT.